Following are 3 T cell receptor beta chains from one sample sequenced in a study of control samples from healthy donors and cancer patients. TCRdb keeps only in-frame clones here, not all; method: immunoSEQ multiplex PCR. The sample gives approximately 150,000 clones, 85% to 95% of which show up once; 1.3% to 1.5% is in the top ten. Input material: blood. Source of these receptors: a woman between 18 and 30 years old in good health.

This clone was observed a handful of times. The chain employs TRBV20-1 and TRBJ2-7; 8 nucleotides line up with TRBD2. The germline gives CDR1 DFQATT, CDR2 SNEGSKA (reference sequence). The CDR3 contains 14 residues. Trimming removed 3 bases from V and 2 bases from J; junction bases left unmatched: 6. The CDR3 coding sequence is TGCAGTGCTAGTGTGGCGGGAGGAACCTACGAGCAGTACTTC. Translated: CSASVAGGTYEQYF.

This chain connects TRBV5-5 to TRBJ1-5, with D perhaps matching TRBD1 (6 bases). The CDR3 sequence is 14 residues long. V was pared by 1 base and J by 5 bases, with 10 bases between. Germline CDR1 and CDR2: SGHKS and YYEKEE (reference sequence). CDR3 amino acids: CASSLLTGYQPQHF. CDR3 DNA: TGTGCCAGCAGCTTGCTAACAGGGTATCAGCCCCAGCATTTT. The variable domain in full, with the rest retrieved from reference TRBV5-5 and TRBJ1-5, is DAGVTQSPTHLIKTRGQQVTLRCSPISGHKSVSWYQQVLGQGPQFIFQYYEKEERGRGNFPDRFSARQFPNYSSELNVNALLLGDSALYLCASSLLTGYQPQHFGDGTRLSIL.

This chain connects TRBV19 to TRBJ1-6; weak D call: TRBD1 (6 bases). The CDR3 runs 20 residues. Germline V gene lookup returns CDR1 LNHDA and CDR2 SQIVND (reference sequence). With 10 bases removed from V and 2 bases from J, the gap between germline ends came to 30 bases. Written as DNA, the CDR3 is TGTGCCACCAGTATCCAGAGTGGAGGGGGTCAGCGGGCCTATAATTCACCCCTCCACTTT. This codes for CATSIQSGGGQRAYNSPLHF. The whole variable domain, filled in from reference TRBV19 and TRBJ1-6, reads DGGITQSPKYLFRKEGQNVTLSCEQNLNHDAMYWYRQDPGQGLRLIYYSQIVNDFQKGDIAEGYSVSREKKESFPLTVTSAQKNPTAFYLCATSIQSGGGQRAYNSPLHFGNGTRLTVT.